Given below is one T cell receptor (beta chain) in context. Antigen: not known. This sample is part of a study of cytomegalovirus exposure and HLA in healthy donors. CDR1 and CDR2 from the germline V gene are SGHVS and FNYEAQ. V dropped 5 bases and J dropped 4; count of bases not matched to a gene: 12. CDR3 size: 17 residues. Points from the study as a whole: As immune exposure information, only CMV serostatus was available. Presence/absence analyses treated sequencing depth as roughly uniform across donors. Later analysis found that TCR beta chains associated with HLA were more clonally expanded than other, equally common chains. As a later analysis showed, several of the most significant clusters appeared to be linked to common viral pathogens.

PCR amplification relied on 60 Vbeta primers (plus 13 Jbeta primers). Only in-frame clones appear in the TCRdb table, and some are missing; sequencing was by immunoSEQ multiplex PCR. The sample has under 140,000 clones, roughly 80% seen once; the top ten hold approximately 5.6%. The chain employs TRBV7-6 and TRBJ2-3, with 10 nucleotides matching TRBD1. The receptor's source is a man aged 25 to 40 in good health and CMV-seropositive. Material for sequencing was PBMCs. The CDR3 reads CASSPYPRTGGPDTQYF. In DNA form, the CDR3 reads TGTGCCAGCAGCCCCTACCCCCGGACAGGGGGACCAGATACGCAGTATTTT.